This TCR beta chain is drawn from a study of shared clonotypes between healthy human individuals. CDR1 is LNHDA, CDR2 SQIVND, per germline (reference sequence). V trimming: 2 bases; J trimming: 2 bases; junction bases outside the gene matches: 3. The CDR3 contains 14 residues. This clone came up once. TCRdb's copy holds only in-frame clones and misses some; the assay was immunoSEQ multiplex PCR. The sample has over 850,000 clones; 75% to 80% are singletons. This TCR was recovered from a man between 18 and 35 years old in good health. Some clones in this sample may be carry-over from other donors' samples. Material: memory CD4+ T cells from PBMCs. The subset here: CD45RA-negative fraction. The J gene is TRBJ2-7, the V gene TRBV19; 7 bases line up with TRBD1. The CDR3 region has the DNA TGTGCCAGTAGTATAAGACAGGGCGCCTACGAGCAGTACTTC. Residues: CASSIRQGAYEQYF.